These T cell receptor beta chains were read from a single sample in a study of early T cells in non-severe SARS-CoV-2 infection. TCRdb re-called the 5' RACE reads with MiXCR, one entry per CDR3 protein. The table lists around 70,000 distinct CDR3 sequences, 12% of them singletons. The sequenced material came from whole blood. The origin of the receptors is an adult who was a healthcare worker with PCR-confirmed SARS-CoV-2 infection or an uninfected control (not recorded which). Both conserved end residues are part of each CDR3. Each record gives: clone size, D gene, V gene, J gene, CDR3 protein, CDR3 DNA. The D gene is left open where the match is weak. Clone sizes are given selectively: once, few, many, or a class where the clone is expanded.

clone size: -; D gene: -; V gene: TRBV5-1; J gene: TRBJ1-6; CDR3 protein: CASSLHNTDSPLHF; CDR3 DNA: TGCGCCAGCAGCCTTCACAACACGGATTCACCCCTCCACTTT
clone size: few; D gene: -; V gene: TRBV12-3/TRBV12-4; J gene: TRBJ1-1; CDR3 protein: CASSQGDWRTEAFF; CDR3 DNA: TGTGCCAGCAGTCAAGGGGACTGGAGGACTGAAGCTTTCTTT
clone size: many; D gene: TRBD1; V gene: TRBV29-1; J gene: TRBJ2-1; CDR3 protein: CSVTGVSYNEQFF; CDR3 DNA: TGCAGCGTTACAGGGGTTTCCTACAATGAGCAGTTCTTC
clone size: many; D gene: -; V gene: TRBV6-6; J gene: TRBJ1-1; CDR3 protein: CASSENTEAFF; CDR3 DNA: TGTGCCAGCAGTGAGAACACTGAAGCTTTCTTT
clone size: -; D gene: -; V gene: TRBV7-9; J gene: TRBJ2-2; CDR3 protein: CASSLGGSATGELFF; CDR3 DNA: TGTGCCAGCAGCTTAGGAGGGAGCGCAACCGGGGAGCTGTTTTTT
clone size: -; D gene: -; V gene: TRBV29-1; J gene: TRBJ2-1; CDR3 protein: CHQLKDEQFF; CDR3 DNA: TGCCACCAACTAAAAGATGAGCAGTTCTTC
clone size: -; D gene: TRBD2; V gene: TRBV13; J gene: TRBJ2-5; CDR3 protein: CASSTGLAGAKETQYF; CDR3 DNA: TGTGCCAGCAGCACTGGACTAGCGGGAGCCAAAGAGACCCAGTACTTC
clone size: few; D gene: TRBD1; V gene: TRBV5-1; J gene: TRBJ2-7; CDR3 protein: CASSLVRGQGYEQYF; CDR3 DNA: TGCGCCAGCAGCTTGGTTCGCGGACAGGGATACGAGCAGTACTTC
clone size: -; D gene: TRBD1; V gene: TRBV5-6; J gene: TRBJ2-5; CDR3 protein: CASSSGQGWETQYF; CDR3 DNA: TGTGCCAGCAGCTCAGGACAGGGTTGGGAGACCCAGTACTTC
clone size: few; D gene: TRBD2; V gene: TRBV24-1; J gene: TRBJ2-1; CDR3 protein: CATSDTPLAGGRNEQFF; CDR3 DNA: TGTGCCACCAGTGACACGCCTCTAGCGGGGGGCCGCAATGAGCAGTTCTTC
clone size: few; D gene: TRBD2; V gene: TRBV11-2; J gene: TRBJ2-3; CDR3 protein: CASSSLLAGPLGADTQYF; CDR3 DNA: TGTGCCAGCAGCTCTTTACTAGCGGGGCCTCTGGGGGCAGATACGCAGTATTTT
clone size: few; D gene: -; V gene: TRBV12-3/TRBV12-4; J gene: TRBJ1-2; CDR3 protein: CASSMFGGDHGYTF; CDR3 DNA: TGTGCCAGCAGTATGTTTGGGGGCGACCATGGCTACACCTTC
clone size: -; D gene: -; V gene: TRBV20-1; J gene: TRBJ2-1; CDR3 protein: CSARAPGRGNEQFF; CDR3 DNA: TGCAGTGCTAGAGCTCCGGGCAGGGGAAATGAGCAGTTCTTC
clone size: few; D gene: TRBD1; V gene: TRBV6-6; J gene: TRBJ1-3; CDR3 protein: CATHWTGGENTIYF; CDR3 DNA: TGTGCCACCCACTGGACAGGGGGAGAAAACACCATATATTTT
clone size: -; D gene: -; V gene: TRBV7-9; J gene: TRBJ2-1; CDR3 protein: CASSRSGTDHSYNEQFF; CDR3 DNA: TGTGCCAGCAGCCGTTCCGGGACGGATCACTCCTACAATGAGCAGTTCTTC
clone size: many; D gene: TRBD1; V gene: TRBV7-9; J gene: TRBJ2-2; CDR3 protein: CASSLGQASGELFF; CDR3 DNA: TGTGCCAGCAGCCTGGGACAGGCTAGCGGGGAGCTGTTTTTT
clone size: many; D gene: -; V gene: TRBV3-1; J gene: TRBJ1-5; CDR3 protein: CASSLRDQPQHF; CDR3 DNA: TGTGCCAGCAGCTTGAGGGACCAGCCCCAGCATTTT
clone size: many; D gene: -; V gene: TRBV15; J gene: TRBJ2-7; CDR3 protein: CATSRGENGLYEQYF; CDR3 DNA: TGTGCCACCAGCAGAGGGGAGAACGGTCTCTACGAGCAGTACTTC
clone size: -; D gene: -; V gene: TRBV25-1; J gene: TRBJ2-5; CDR3 protein: CASSDVPGLGETQYF; CDR3 DNA: TGTGCCAGCAGTGACGTACCGGGCCTCGGTGAGACCCAGTACTTC
clone size: many; D gene: -; V gene: TRBV7-7; J gene: TRBJ2-1; CDR3 protein: CASSSTGRASVQFF; CDR3 DNA: TGTGCTAGCAGCTCAACCGGCAGGGCTTCTGTGCAGTTCTTC
clone size: -; D gene: -; V gene: TRBV4-1; J gene: TRBJ2-1; CDR3 protein: CASRGRTNEQFF; CDR3 DNA: TGCGCCAGCAGGGGAAGGACGAATGAGCAGTTCTTC
clone size: -; D gene: -; V gene: TRBV9; J gene: TRBJ2-3; CDR3 protein: CASSPPGPSFGDTQYF; CDR3 DNA: TGTGCCAGCAGCCCCCCGGGACCCTCGTTCGGGGATACGCAGTATTTT
clone size: -; D gene: -; V gene: TRBV29-1; J gene: TRBJ2-7; CDR3 protein: CSVGQSSYEQYF; CDR3 DNA: TGCAGCGTTGGACAAAGCTCCTACGAGCAGTACTTC
clone size: few; D gene: TRBD2; V gene: TRBV5-1; J gene: TRBJ2-3; CDR3 protein: CASSLGVAGPTSTDTQYF; CDR3 DNA: TGCGCCAGCAGCTTGGGGGTAGCGGGCCCTACTAGCACAGATACGCAGTATTTT
clone size: many; D gene: TRBD1; V gene: TRBV7-9; J gene: TRBJ2-7; CDR3 protein: CASSFQGESYEQYF; CDR3 DNA: TGTGCCAGCAGCTTCCAGGGGGAATCCTACGAGCAGTACTTC
clone size: few; D gene: -; V gene: TRBV7-2; J gene: TRBJ2-1; CDR3 protein: CASSLASGKYNEQFF; CDR3 DNA: TGTGCCAGCAGCTTAGCGAGCGGCAAGTACAATGAGCAGTTCTTC
clone size: -; D gene: -; V gene: TRBV7-9; J gene: TRBJ1-3; CDR3 protein: CASSLAPSPGNTIYF; CDR3 DNA: TGTGCCAGCAGCTTAGCGCCCTCCCCTGGAAACACCATATATTTT
clone size: few; D gene: -; V gene: TRBV2; J gene: TRBJ2-7; CDR3 protein: CASSVELSYEQYF; CDR3 DNA: TGTGCCAGCAGTGTTGAGCTTTCCTACGAGCAGTACTTC
clone size: many; D gene: TRBD2; V gene: TRBV6-1; J gene: TRBJ2-1; CDR3 protein: CASSPGGRYNEQFF; CDR3 DNA: TGTGCCAGCAGCCCGGGAGGGAGGTACAATGAGCAGTTCTTC
clone size: few; D gene: -; V gene: TRBV19; J gene: TRBJ1-5; CDR3 protein: CASSIGRVDQPQHF; CDR3 DNA: TGTGCCAGTAGTATTGGTAGGGTCGATCAGCCCCAGCATTTT
clone size: few; D gene: TRBD1; V gene: TRBV7-9; J gene: TRBJ1-2; CDR3 protein: CASSLTGAHGYTF; CDR3 DNA: TGTGCCAGCAGCTTAACAGGGGCCCATGGCTACACCTTC
clone size: few; D gene: -; V gene: TRBV6-1; J gene: TRBJ2-2; CDR3 protein: CASSVQGHTGELFF; CDR3 DNA: TGTGCCAGCAGTGTGCAGGGACACACCGGGGAGCTGTTTTTT
clone size: -; D gene: -; V gene: TRBV7-9; J gene: TRBJ2-2; CDR3 protein: CASSLGRSRGTGELFF; CDR3 DNA: TGTGCCAGCAGCTTAGGACGGTCCCGCGGCACCGGGGAGCTGTTTTTT
clone size: few; D gene: TRBD2; V gene: TRBV29-1; J gene: TRBJ2-1; CDR3 protein: CSVDPDRGVSRRNEQFF; CDR3 DNA: TGCAGCGTTGATCCGGACCGGGGGGTGAGTAGACGCAATGAGCAGTTCTTC
clone size: many; D gene: -; V gene: TRBV7-2; J gene: TRBJ1-6; CDR3 protein: CASSLKGQNSPLHF; CDR3 DNA: TGTGCCAGCAGCTTAAAGGGCCAAAATTCACCCCTCCACTTT
clone size: few; D gene: -; V gene: TRBV21-1; J gene: TRBJ1-5; CDR3 protein: CASSSHRDCQPQHF; CDR3 DNA: TGTGCCAGCAGCAGCCACAGGGACTGTCAGCCCCAGCATTTT
clone size: many; D gene: TRBD2; V gene: TRBV19; J gene: TRBJ2-7; CDR3 protein: CASRTAGTSSYEQYF; CDR3 DNA: TGTGCCAGTAGAACCGCCGGGACTAGCTCCTACGAGCAGTACTTC
clone size: few; D gene: -; V gene: TRBV27; J gene: TRBJ1-5; CDR3 protein: CASTLIPGGNQPQHF; CDR3 DNA: TGTGCCAGCACCCTGATCCCGGGCGGCAATCAGCCCCAGCATTTT
clone size: -; D gene: TRBD2; V gene: TRBV2; J gene: TRBJ2-4; CDR3 protein: CASLSGGEAKNIQYF; CDR3 DNA: TGTGCCAGCCTTAGCGGGGGGGAAGCCAAAAACATTCAGTACTTC
clone size: -; D gene: -; V gene: TRBV2; J gene: TRBJ2-5; CDR3 protein: CADKEGGETQYF; CDR3 DNA: TGTGCCGACAAGGAGGGAGGCGAGACCCAGTACTTC
clone size: -; D gene: TRBD1; V gene: TRBV6-5; J gene: TRBJ1-1; CDR3 protein: CASSYGDREYTEAFF; CDR3 DNA: TGTGCCAGCAGTTACGGGGACAGGGAATACACTGAAGCTTTCTTT
clone size: -; D gene: TRBD2; V gene: TRBV9; J gene: TRBJ2-1; CDR3 protein: CASSVELAGEYEQFF; CDR3 DNA: TGTGCCAGCAGCGTAGAACTAGCGGGAGAGTATGAGCAGTTCTTC
clone size: few; D gene: -; V gene: TRBV7-9; J gene: TRBJ2-5; CDR3 protein: CASSFRTSQETQYF; CDR3 DNA: TGTGCCAGCAGTTTTCGGACATCACAAGAGACCCAGTACTTC
clone size: once; D gene: -; V gene: TRBV14; J gene: TRBJ1-1; CDR3 protein: CASSQGAVEAFF; CDR3 DNA: TGTGCCAGCAGCCAAGGAGCCGTTGAAGCTTTCTTT
clone size: few; D gene: TRBD1; V gene: TRBV29-1; J gene: TRBJ2-5; CDR3 protein: CSVRFGTGVRTQYF; CDR3 DNA: TGCAGCGTCCGGTTCGGGACAGGGGTTCGGACCCAGTACTTC
clone size: few; D gene: -; V gene: TRBV11-3; J gene: TRBJ2-3; CDR3 protein: CASSPPAGGDTQYF; CDR3 DNA: TGTGCCAGCAGCCCCCCGGCTGGGGGAGATACGCAGTATTTT
clone size: -; D gene: TRBD1; V gene: TRBV24-1; J gene: TRBJ1-2; CDR3 protein: CATSDPGQGARGYTF; CDR3 DNA: TGTGCCACCAGTGACCCGGGACAGGGGGCGCGGGGCTACACCTTC
clone size: -; D gene: TRBD2; V gene: TRBV7-8; J gene: TRBJ2-3; CDR3 protein: CTSSHSTSGMTDTQYF; CDR3 DNA: TGTACCAGCAGCCACTCGACTAGCGGCATGACAGATACGCAGTATTTT
clone size: -; D gene: -; V gene: TRBV18; J gene: TRBJ2-5; CDR3 protein: CASSPAPLETQYF; CDR3 DNA: TGTGCCAGCTCACCAGCGCCCCTGGAGACCCAGTACTTC
clone size: many; D gene: TRBD1; V gene: TRBV18; J gene: TRBJ2-7; CDR3 protein: CASSPYPGQGDEQYF; CDR3 DNA: TGTGCCAGCTCACCTTATCCGGGACAGGGGGACGAGCAGTACTTC